This record covers a single T cell receptor (beta chain). Its recognized antigen is unknown. A much larger clone differs from this one at a single base, so this may be a read error. The donors were some 39 Caucasian individuals from Russia, aged roughly 6 to 100 years, who were systemically healthy. Ten milliliters of peripheral blood were drawn from each donor into EDTA-treated Vacutainer tubes. Ficoll-Paque density-gradient centrifugation was used to isolate PBMCs, with at least 7 million per sample. Total RNA, at least 6 micrograms per sample, was extracted from PBMCs with Trizol reagent. For every donor, an aliquot of PBMCs went through flow cytometry to measure the percentages of naive CD45RAhigh/CD27high T cells. Receptor libraries were prepared by 5' RACE. The sequencer was an Illumina HiSeq 2500. A second PCR of roughly 7 to 12 cycles was performed with a sample-barcoded 5' primer and a J-beta primer mix. A unique molecular identifier was introduced onto each TCR beta cDNA molecule by a template-switch 5' adaptor carrying 12 random nucleotides. Each sample yielded at least 2.5 million CDR3-containing paired-end reads. First-strand cDNA was synthesized from all RNA with the Mint cDNA synthesis kit, primed by a TRBC-specific oligonucleotide. All cDNA was treated with uracil-DNA glycosylase and then went through a first 18-cycle PCR with the universal primers M1SS and BC2_uni_R. The study's own analysis went as follows. For normalization, 1 million high-quality reads, each with a distinct molecular identifier, were randomly selected from each sample. Instead of being binned into consensus sequences, reads with shared molecular identifiers were discarded. MiTCR, run with a Q25 quality threshold and the strictest error-elimination algorithm, handled CDR3 identification, clonotype clustering and error correction. A nonparametric unseen species model with Euler transformation was used to estimate a lower bound on total TCR beta diversity. The public sequencing data were trimmed at Q25 with fastp and processed into clonotypes with MiXCR by TCRdb, which kept only in-frame beta chains. Every CDR3 protein is listed once, alongside the most common genes and DNA of its rows. These V and J calls originate from TCRdb's pipeline instead of the authors' own analysis. A total of around 1,500,000 distinct CDR3 sequences appear in this sample, roughly 27% of them only once. Clones ranked in the top ten supply roughly 8% of the sample.

These data originate in a study of blood T cells in healthy people across ages (dated by TCRdb to the mid-2010s). About the full investigation: In model experiments, template switching captured about one uniquely barcoded TCR beta cDNA molecule for every two T cells. The study measured age-related changes in TCR beta repertoire diversity using deep sequencing normalized with unique cDNA molecular identifiers. The donors were divided into four age groups: young (average around 16 years), middle-aged (approximately 41), aged (about 62) and long-lived (approximately 74). To avoid experimental bias, donors of different ages were randomly spread across the sequencing lanes. Using the same blood draw, the study looked at two additional independent replicas of 1 million unique cDNA reads for two donors, one aged 18 to 30 and the other aged 80 or older. Results and caveats for the whole study, not just this receptor: Because donor CMV infection status was unknown, age-related changes in expanded clonotypes were potentially confounded. Total diversity estimates from one million sequenced T cells were considered lower bounds and underestimates. The percentage of naive T cells measured by flow cytometry correlated strongly with observed TCR beta diversity. Compared with the aged group, the long-lived group had more naive CD4+ T cells, fewer expanded clones and increased TCR diversity, a pattern suggesting age selection. Observed TCR beta diversity per million T cells fell roughly linearly with age, and a significant reduction was already apparent by age around 44. Because profiling used bulk unsorted PBMCs, naive and antigen-experienced compartments could not be compared conclusively.

The germline V gene (reference sequence) yields DFQATT for CDR1 and SNEGSKA for CDR2. V ends up 8 bases short and J 6 bases short, with an unmatched junction base count of 12. The CDR3, from cysteine to phenylalanine, totals 13 residues. The sequence is cut down to CDR3 DNA, 39 bases in frame from base 1. Sequencing used blood. The V and J genes are TRBV20-1 and TRBJ1-2; 7 central nucleotides agree with TRBD1. This receptor was identified in a woman aged 25 to 45 in good health. The DNA sequence is TGCAGTACTCCCACGCGACAGGGTAATGGCTACACCTTC. Its protein product is CSTPTRQGNGYTF.